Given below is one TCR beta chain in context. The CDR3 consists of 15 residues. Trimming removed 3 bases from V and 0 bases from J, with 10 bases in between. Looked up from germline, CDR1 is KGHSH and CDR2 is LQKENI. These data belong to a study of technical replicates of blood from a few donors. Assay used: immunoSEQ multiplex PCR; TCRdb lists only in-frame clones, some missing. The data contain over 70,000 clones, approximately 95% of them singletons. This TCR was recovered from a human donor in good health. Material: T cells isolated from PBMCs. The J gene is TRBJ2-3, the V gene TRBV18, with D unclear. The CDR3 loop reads CASSPSVPSTDTQYF. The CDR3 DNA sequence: TGTGCCAGCTCACCTTCGGTGCCTAGCACAGATACGCAGTATTTT.